These 4 T cell receptor beta chains were sequenced from one sample in a study of T cells in Graves' hyperthyroidism and ophthalmopathy. RNA transcripts served as the template for amplifying TCR beta CDR3 regions. Carried out on the TCR CDR3, a first-round RT-PCR used the HTBI primer set. TCRdb itself ran the multiplex PCR reads through MiXCR, one entry per CDR3 protein. The table has about 610,000 distinct CDR3 sequences, 14% to 15% seen once; the top ten hold roughly 4.3%. Specimen: blood. The receptors originated from a woman aged 40 to 55 with Graves' ophthalmopathy.

This chain joins TRBV28 and TRBJ1-5; D is uncertain. The CDR3 consists of 17 residues. Germline loops: CDR1 MDHEN, CDR2 SYDVKM. V dropped 6 bases and J dropped 7 bases, with 25 bases sitting between them. The CDR3, as DNA: TGTGCCAGCAGCAGACGGAGAAACACCGGGGAGACCCAGCCCCAGCATTTT. Translated, it gives CASSRRRNTGETQPQHF.

V and J are TRBV20-1 and TRBJ2-5; D unresolved. Trimming stripped 4 bases from V and 5 bases from J, with 5 bases between. Germline values: CDR1 DFQATT, CDR2 SNEGSKA (reference sequence). The CDR3 contains 10 residues. The CDR3 is CSAIFETQYF. The CDR3 bases are TGCAGTGCTATCTTTGAGACCCAGTACTTC.

This clonotype was picked up many times. The chain uses TRBV19 and TRBJ2-1, with D maybe TRBD2 (6 bases). V lost 5 bases and J 3 bases, leaving 14 bases between the germline ends. This CDR3 has 15 amino acids. Germline CDR1 is LNHDA and CDR2 is SQIVND (reference sequence). For the CDR3, the DNA is TGTGCCAGTAGTTGGGAGGACTCACTCTACAATGAGCAGTTCTTC. It codes for CASSWEDSLYNEQFF.

The chain is built from TRBV7-2 and TRBJ2-2; D is uncertain. V lost 5 bases, J lost 8 bases, and 12 bases lay in between. CDR1 is SGHTA and CDR2 is FQGNSA in the germline V gene. The CDR3 loop spans 13 amino acids. The CDR3 reads CASSRPQAGELFF. CDR3 bases: TGTGCCAGCAGCCGACCTCAAGCGGGGGAGCTGTTTTTT.